The clone carrying this TCR beta chain was seen ten or more times. Its matching antigen is unknown. TCRdb itself ran the 5' RACE reads through MiXCR, one entry per CDR3 protein. The sample lists 6,100 or so distinct CDR3 sequences; 6.5% to 7% were seen once. The data stem from a study of spatial heterogeneity in lung cancer. Between the trimmed V and J ends, which lost 3 bases and 4 bases, there was a span of 16 bases. Germline lookup yields CDR1 KGHDR and CDR2 SFDVKD. The CDR3 runs to 16 residues. Time point given: sample taken at primary tumor resection. Samples were obtained from roughly 65 donors, all untreated early-stage non-small cell lung cancer patients. Study results and limitations: Tumor mutation counts were tracked by expanded intratumoral alpha and beta TCR counts.

The V call is TRBV24-1, the J call TRBJ2-3; D remains unclear. This receptor was identified in a male donor with early-stage non-small cell lung cancer. Material: lung tumor tissue, obtained at surgery. CDR3 sequence reads: CATSDAGLGIPDTQYF. In DNA, the CDR3 is TGTGCCACCAGTGATGCCGGCCTAGGTATCCCAGATACGCAGTATTTT.